The rows below give T cell receptor beta chains drawn from one sample of a study of blood T cell repertoires in COVID-19. TCRdb keeps only in-frame clones here, not all; method: immunoSEQ multiplex PCR. The sample contains hundreds of thousands of clones, about 87% of which appear only once. Sequenced input: peripheral blood. The receptor source for this set is a man between 18 and 29 years old with COVID-19, enrolled during active disease. Both conserved end residues are part of each CDR3. The D gene is left open where the match is weak. The size field is filled for only some rows; it gives once, few, many or a size class.

D	length	J	size	V	CDR3
-	12	TRBJ2-1	-	TRBV29-1	CSRTSDDNEQFF
-	12	TRBJ2-2	-	TRBV11-3	CASSQNTGELFF
-	16	TRBJ1-5	-	TRBV19	CASSMSQMHSNQPQHF
TRBD2	17	TRBJ2-1	-	TRBV7-3	CASSPSSGSGSYNEQFF
-	15	TRBJ2-7	-	TRBV5-1	CASSSRSQGTYEQYF
-	13	TRBJ1-5	-	TRBV24-1	CATSDFGNQPQHF
TRBD1	13	TRBJ2-5	-	TRBV27	CASSFKGAETQYF
-	15	TRBJ1-2	once	TRBV3-1/TRBV3-2	CASSQEGRTTNFYTF
TRBD1	14	TRBJ1-2	-	TRBV10-3	CAISDMDRRDGYTF
TRBD1	15	TRBJ2-3	-	TRBV6-5	CASSPGQGATDTQYF
-	11	TRBJ2-5	-	TRBV6-6	CAVRQGGTQYF
-	14	TRBJ1-6	-	TRBV14	CASSRTVYNSPLHF
TRBD1	14	TRBJ1-1	-	TRBV9	CASSVDRGNTEAFF
-	14	TRBJ2-1	-	TRBV18	CASSQASSYNEQFF
-	14	TRBJ2-7	-	TRBV27	CASSFGVRSYEQYF